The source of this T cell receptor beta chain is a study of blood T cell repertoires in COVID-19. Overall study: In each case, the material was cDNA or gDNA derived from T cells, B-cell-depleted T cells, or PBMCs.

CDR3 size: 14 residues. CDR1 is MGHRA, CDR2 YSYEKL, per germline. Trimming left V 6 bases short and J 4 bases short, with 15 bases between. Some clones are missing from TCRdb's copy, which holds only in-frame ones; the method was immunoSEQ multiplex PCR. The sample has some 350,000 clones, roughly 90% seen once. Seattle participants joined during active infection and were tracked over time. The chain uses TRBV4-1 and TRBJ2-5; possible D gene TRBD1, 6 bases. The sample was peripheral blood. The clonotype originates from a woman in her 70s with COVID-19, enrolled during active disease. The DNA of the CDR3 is TGCGCCAGCAGAAGTCAGGGGAAAGTAGAGACCCAGTACTTC. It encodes CASRSQGKVETQYF.